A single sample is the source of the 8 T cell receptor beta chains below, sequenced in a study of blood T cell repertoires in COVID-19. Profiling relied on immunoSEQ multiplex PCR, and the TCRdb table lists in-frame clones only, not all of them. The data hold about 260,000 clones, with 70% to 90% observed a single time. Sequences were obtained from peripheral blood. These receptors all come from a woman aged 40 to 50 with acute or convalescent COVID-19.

In DNA, the CDR3 is TGTGCCAGCAGTGACAGGGGAATCGGGGAGCTGTTTTTT. This encodes CASSDRGIGELFF. This chain joins TRBV6-1 and TRBJ2-2, with D possibly matching TRBD1 (6 bases). Germline V gives CDR1 MNHNS, CDR2 SASEGT. This CDR3 has 13 residues. With 3 bases removed from V and 7 bases from J, the gap between germline ends came to 9 bases.

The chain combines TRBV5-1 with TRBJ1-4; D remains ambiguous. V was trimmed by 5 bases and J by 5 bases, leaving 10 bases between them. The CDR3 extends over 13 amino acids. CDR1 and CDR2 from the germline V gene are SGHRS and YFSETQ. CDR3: CASRRAPNEKLFF. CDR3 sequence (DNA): TGCGCCAGCAGGAGGGCCCCCAATGAAAAACTGTTTTTT.

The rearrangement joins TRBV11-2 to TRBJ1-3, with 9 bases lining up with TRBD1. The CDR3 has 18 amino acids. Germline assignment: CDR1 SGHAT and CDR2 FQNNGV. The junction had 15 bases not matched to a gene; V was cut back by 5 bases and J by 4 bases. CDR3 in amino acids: CASSPRDRARRSGNTIYF. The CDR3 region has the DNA TGTGCCAGCAGCCCACGGGACAGGGCGAGGAGGTCGGGAAACACCATATATTTT. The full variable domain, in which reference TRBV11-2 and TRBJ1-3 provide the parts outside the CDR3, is EAGVAQSPRYKIIEKRQSVAFWCNPISGHATLYWYQQILGQGPKLLIQFQNNGVVDDSQLPKDRFSAERLKGVDSTLKIQPAKLEDSAVYLCASSPRDRARRSGNTIYFGEGSWLTVV.

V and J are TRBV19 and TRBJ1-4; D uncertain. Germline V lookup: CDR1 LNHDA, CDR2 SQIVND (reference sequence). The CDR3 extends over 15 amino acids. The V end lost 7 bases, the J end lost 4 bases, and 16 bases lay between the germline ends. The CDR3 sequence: CASMRGGGSNEKLFF. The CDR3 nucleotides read TGTGCCAGTATGAGAGGTGGCGGAAGTAATGAAAAACTGTTTTTT.

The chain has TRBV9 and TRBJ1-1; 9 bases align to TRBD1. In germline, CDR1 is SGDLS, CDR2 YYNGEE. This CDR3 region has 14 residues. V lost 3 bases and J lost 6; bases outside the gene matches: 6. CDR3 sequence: CASSARTGEAEAFF. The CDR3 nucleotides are TGTGCCAGCAGCGCCCGGACAGGGGAAGCTGAAGCTTTCTTT.

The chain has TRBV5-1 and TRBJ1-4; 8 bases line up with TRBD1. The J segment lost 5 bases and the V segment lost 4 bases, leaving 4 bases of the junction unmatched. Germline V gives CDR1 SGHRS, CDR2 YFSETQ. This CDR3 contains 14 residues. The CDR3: CASSTGQENEKLFF. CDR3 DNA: TGCGCCAGCAGCACGGGACAGGAGAATGAAAAACTGTTTTTT.

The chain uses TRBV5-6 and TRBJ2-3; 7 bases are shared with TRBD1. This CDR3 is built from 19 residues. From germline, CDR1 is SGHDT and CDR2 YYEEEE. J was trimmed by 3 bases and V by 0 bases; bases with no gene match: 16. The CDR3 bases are TGTGCCAGCAGCTTGGTGGGCGAACAGGGGAATATTTTAACAGATACGCAGTATTTT. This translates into CASSLVGEQGNILTDTQYF.

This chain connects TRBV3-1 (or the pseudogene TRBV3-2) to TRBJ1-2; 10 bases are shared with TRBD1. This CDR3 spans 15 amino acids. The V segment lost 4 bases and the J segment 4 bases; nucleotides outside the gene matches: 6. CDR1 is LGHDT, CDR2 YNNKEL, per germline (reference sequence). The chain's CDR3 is CASSLLTGGGYGYTF. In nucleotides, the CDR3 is TGTGCCAGCAGCCTACTGACAGGGGGCGGCTATGGCTACACCTTC.